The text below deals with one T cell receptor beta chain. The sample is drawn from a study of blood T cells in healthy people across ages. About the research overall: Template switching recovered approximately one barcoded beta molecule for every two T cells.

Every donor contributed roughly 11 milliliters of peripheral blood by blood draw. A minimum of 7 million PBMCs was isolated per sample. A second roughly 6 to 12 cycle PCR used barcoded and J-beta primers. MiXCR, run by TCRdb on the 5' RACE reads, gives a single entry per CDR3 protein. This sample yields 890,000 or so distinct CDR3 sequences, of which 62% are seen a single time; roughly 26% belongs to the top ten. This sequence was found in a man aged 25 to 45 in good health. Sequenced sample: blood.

DNA of the CDR3: TGTGCCAGCAGTTTAGCAGGAAAGCAGCCCCAGCATTTT. As protein: CASSLAGKQPQHF. J is TRBJ1-5 and V is TRBV27; D is uncertain. The CDR3 totals 13 residues. V was shortened by 2 bases and J by 7 bases, with 9 bases between the two germline ends. Germline V CDR1 and CDR2: MNHEY, SMNVEV (reference sequence).